The 22 T cell receptor beta chains below come from one sample, sequenced in a study of T cell responses to AZD1222 COVID-19 vaccine. The protocol was immunoSEQ multiplex PCR, while the TCRdb copy is restricted to in-frame clones and leaves out a portion. The sample contains some 120,000 clones, 80% to 90% of which appear only once. Material: peripheral blood, obtained on day 0 of AZD1222 vaccination. The receptor set was obtained from an adult in good health.

This clone was recorded once. The rearrangement joins TRBV2 to TRBJ2-1; 9 bases align to TRBD1. With V trimmed by 8 bases and J by 7 bases, 6 bases remained unmatched. The CDR3 extends over 13 amino acids. Germline V gene sequence: CDR1 SNHLY, CDR2 FYNNEI. The CDR3 DNA is TGTGCCAGCGATGACAGGGGGATGAATGAGCAGTTCTTC. Translation gives CASDDRGMNEQFF.

The gene calls are TRBV30 and TRBJ1-2, with D unresolved. The CDR3 runs 11 residues. The V gene's germline CDR1 is GTSNPN and CDR2 SVGIG (reference sequence). V gave up 1 base and J gave up 6 bases, with 6 bases separating them. In DNA form, the CDR3 reads TGTGCCTGGAGTGAAAGGGATGGCTACACCTTC. It translates to CAWSERDGYTF.

V usage is TRBV7-9 and J usage is TRBJ1-2; D gene ambiguous. The CDR3 sequence is 14 residues long. The V gene's germline CDR1 is SEHNR and CDR2 FQNEAQ (reference sequence). V lost 1 base to trimming and J lost 4 bases, with 10 bases between them. DNA of the CDR3: TGTGCCAGCAGCTTAGGACCGGCCAGCTATGGCTACACCTTC. Translated: CASSLGPASYGYTF.

The rearrangement uses TRBV7-3 and TRBJ1-6, with 10 bases matching TRBD1. Germline CDR1 reads SGHTA; CDR2 reads FQGTGA. This CDR3 spans 15 amino acids. With 1 base clipped from V and 9 bases from J, the junction kept 3 bases outside the gene matches. CDR3 sequence: CASSLMGQGSSPLHF. The CDR3 DNA sequence: TGTGCCAGCAGCTTAATGGGACAGGGGAGTTCACCCCTCCACTTT.

The rearrangement joins TRBV3-1 (or the pseudogene TRBV3-2) to TRBJ2-1, with 13 bases lining up with TRBD2. The V and J ends lost 3 bases and 7 bases, in that order; junction bases with no gene match: 9. Germline CDR1 and CDR2: LGHDT and YNNKEL (reference sequence). CDR3 length equals 17 residues. The CDR3 DNA is TGTGCCAGCAGCCACCGACTAGCGGGAGGTATATCAAATGAGCAGTTCTTC. Translation gives CASSHRLAGGISNEQFF.

This chain links TRBV7-6 with TRBJ2-2; D not resolved. This CDR3 region has 12 residues. V was cut by 7 bases and J by 6 bases, with 9 bases left in between. Per germline, CDR1 SGHVS and CDR2 FNYEAQ. The chain's CDR3 is CASKPPPGELFF. CDR3 DNA sequence: TGTGCCAGCAAGCCCCCCCCCGGGGAGCTGTTTTTT.

This chain connects TRBV2 to TRBJ2-7, with 7 bases lining up with TRBD2. CDR1 and CDR2 from the germline V gene are SNHLY and FYNNEI. The CDR3 consists of 14 residues. V shed 5 bases, J shed 2 bases, and the junction held 6 bases outside the gene matches. CDR3 sequence: CASSLAGKPYEQYF. Here the CDR3 DNA reads TGTGCCAGCAGTTTAGCGGGCAAGCCCTACGAGCAGTACTTC. Variable domain in full (rest from reference TRBV2 and TRBJ2-7): EPEVTQTPSHQVTQMGQEVILRCVPISNHLYFYWYRQILGQKVEFLVSFYNNEISEKSEIFDDQFSVERPDGSNFTLKIRSTKLEDSAMYFCASSLAGKPYEQYFGPGTRLTVT.

J is TRBJ2-1 and V is TRBV29-1; 8 positions match TRBD2. Germline V gene lookup returns CDR1 SQVTM and CDR2 ANQGSEA. J was trimmed by 2 bases and V by 7 bases; bases with no gene match: 10. The CDR3 extends over 15 amino acids. Here the CDR3 DNA reads TGCAGCGCCGTACGAGCGGGAGCAACCTACAATGAGCAGTTCTTC. This translates into CSAVRAGATYNEQFF.

The V gene is TRBV5-1, the J gene TRBJ2-3, with a possible D match to TRBD2 (6 bases). CDR3 size: 15 residues. Per the germline V gene, CDR1 is SGHRS and CDR2 is YFSETQ. The V end was cut by 0 bases, the J end by 0 bases, with 8 bases between. The CDR3 region is CASSLEGGSTDTQYF. CDR3 nucleotide sequence: TGCGCCAGCAGCTTGGAAGGAGGGAGCACAGATACGCAGTATTTT.

This clone was counted a single time. The chain joins TRBV28 to TRBJ2-7; TRBD1 aligns across 10 bases. Germline trimming cut 4 bases from V and 3 bases from J; bases unmatched to any gene: 3. The V gene's germline CDR1 is MDHEN and CDR2 SYDVKM. The CDR3 is made up of 14 amino acids. The CDR3 DNA reads as TGTGCCAGCAGTTCGGGACAGGGGTTCTACGAGCAGTACTTC. It yields the protein CASSSGQGFYEQYF.

The V call is TRBV5-1, the J call TRBJ1-4; unclear D gene. This CDR3 has 13 amino acids. Looked up from germline, CDR1 is SGHRS and CDR2 is YFSETQ. The ends were cut back, 4 bases at V and 7 bases at J, with 11 bases in the middle. This chain's CDR3 is CASSPLDGEKLFF. The CDR3 coding sequence is TGCGCCAGCAGCCCCCTGGACGGTGAAAAACTGTTTTTT.

For the CDR3, the DNA is TGTGCCAGCAGCTCAGGGACAGGCGGCTACACCTTC. This gives the protein CASSSGTGGYTF. The chain joins TRBV7-9 to TRBJ1-2; TRBD1 matches at 8 bases. J lost 8 bases, V lost 4 bases, and 3 bases had no gene match. This CDR3 region has 12 residues. The germline V gene has CDR1 SEHNR and CDR2 FQNEAQ (reference sequence).

J is TRBJ2-3 and V is TRBV5-1; D gene uncertain. The germline V and J ends were trimmed by 5 bases and 0 bases, with 10 bases remaining between them. CDR1 and CDR2 (germline): SGHRS, YFSETQ. The CDR3 has 14 amino acids. CDR3: CASSSRSSTDTQYF. For the CDR3, the DNA is TGCGCCAGCAGTTCCCGCTCCAGCACAGATACGCAGTATTTT.

The gene calls are TRBV7-9 and TRBJ2-7; no clear D gene. The V gene's germline CDR1 is SEHNR and CDR2 FQNEAQ (reference sequence). V was pared by 0 bases and J by 2 bases, with 2 bases between. This CDR3 is 12 amino acids long. The CDR3: CASSLAAYEQYF. The CDR3 nucleotides read TGTGCCAGCAGCTTAGCGGCCTACGAGCAGTACTTC.

Only one count was recorded for this clone. This chain links TRBV5-1 with TRBJ1-1; D ambiguous. CDR1 is SGHRS, CDR2 YFSETQ, per germline. Trimming shortened V by 0 bases and J by 3 bases, and 9 bases separated the two germline ends. The CDR3 is 14 amino acids. The CDR3 DNA sequence: TGCGCCAGCAGCTTGGAGGCAGGCTACACTGAAGCTTTCTTT. Amino acids: CASSLEAGYTEAFF.

The chain uses TRBV3-1 (or the pseudogene TRBV3-2) and TRBJ2-7; D gene unclear. With 2 bases removed from V and 3 bases from J, the gap between germline ends came to 14 bases. The CDR3 length is 15 residues. Germline V gene lookup returns CDR1 LGHDT and CDR2 YNNKEL (reference sequence). The CDR3 loop is CASSQSQKSLYEQYF. DNA for the CDR3: TGTGCCAGCAGCCAATCCCAAAAGAGCCTCTACGAGCAGTACTTC.

The chain couples TRBV3-1 (or the pseudogene TRBV3-2) to TRBJ1-1, with D possibly being TRBD1 (6 bases). Germline lookup yields CDR1 LGHDT and CDR2 YNNKEL (reference sequence). V shed 2 bases and J shed 6 bases, with 10 bases lying between them. This CDR3 has 13 residues. The CDR3 reads CASSQIRGAEAFF. CDR3 DNA sequence: TGTGCCAGCAGCCAAATCAGGGGCGCTGAAGCTTTCTTT.

The chain recombines TRBV19 with TRBJ1-5, with TRBD1 matching 7 bases. Germline-derived CDR1 and CDR2 are LNHDA and SQIVND (reference sequence). The CDR3 totals 17 residues. V trimming: 2 bases; J trimming: 0 bases; junction bases outside the gene matches: 7. DNA for the CDR3: TGTGCCAGTAGTATAAGGAGACAGGGCGGTAGCAATCAGCCCCAGCATTTT. This gives the protein CASSIRRQGGSNQPQHF.

The rearrangement uses TRBV19 and TRBJ2-1; D ambiguous. V was shortened by 5 bases and J by 0 bases, with 11 bases between the two germline ends. CDR3 size: 15 residues. Looked up from germline, CDR1 is LNHDA and CDR2 is SQIVND (reference sequence). The CDR3 sequence is CASSYGVSSYNEQFF. CDR3 bases: TGTGCCAGTAGTTATGGAGTCAGCTCCTACAATGAGCAGTTCTTC.

The rearrangement joins TRBV12-5 to TRBJ1-5; D may be TRBD1 (6 bases). Per the germline V gene, CDR1 is LGHNT and CDR2 is FRNRAP. Trimming removed 2 bases at V and 0 bases at J, with 14 bases between. The CDR3 has 17 amino acids. CDR3 DNA: TGTGCTAGTGGTTTGACCAGGGGAGTATATAGCAATCAGCCCCAGCATTTT. Protein sequence: CASGLTRGVYSNQPQHF.

The gene calls are TRBV18 and TRBJ1-4; 8 bases map to TRBD1. The CDR3 is made up of 18 amino acids. The germline V gene encodes CDR1 KGHSH and CDR2 LQKENI. With 0 bases clipped from V and 4 bases from J, the junction kept 10 bases outside the gene matches. The CDR3 spells CASSPPRRQGPRNEKLFF. The CDR3 nucleotides read TGTGCCAGCTCACCACCTCGTAGACAGGGGCCCCGTAATGAAAAACTGTTTTTT.

The chain employs TRBV19 and TRBJ1-5, with 7 bases identical to TRBD1. J gave up 3 bases and V 5 bases, and 4 bases lay outside the gene matches. Germline assignment: CDR1 LNHDA and CDR2 SQIVND (reference sequence). This CDR3 is 14 amino acids long. CDR3 bases: TGTGCCAGTAGTCAACAGGGGAACAATCAGCCCCAGCATTTT. This gives the protein CASSQQGNNQPQHF.